The 17 T cell receptor beta chains given below trace back to one sample, sequenced in a study of vaccination effects on CD4 cells after COVID-19. Prior to sequencing, the ViraFEST assay stimulated PBMC with viral peptide pools, which expanded the antigen-specific CD4+ T cells. The culture ran for roughly ten days before CD4+ T cells were isolated. No vaccinee had earlier SARS-CoV-2 infection, and nucleocapsid antibodies were negative. Clones were read by immunoSEQ multiplex PCR, and TCRdb kept only the in-frame ones, dropping some. The sample contains tens of thousands of clones, approximately 70% of which appear only once. These receptors' targets are unknown. The sample here was CD4+ T cells from PBMCs cultured with HCoV-OC43 spike peptides, taken before COVID-19 vaccination. Subset specified: HCoV-OC43 spike overlapping peptide pool stimulation. These receptors were taken from a human donor who received a COVID-19 vaccine.

V gene TRBV7-8 combines with J gene TRBJ2-5, with TRBD2 matching 8 bases. V lost 3 bases, J lost 4 bases, and 10 bases stayed unmatched. CDR3 length equals 16 residues. Germline CDR1 reads SGHVS; CDR2 reads FQNEAQ. The CDR3 DNA reads as TGTGCCAGCAGCTTCGACGGGGGGGCCGCAGGAGAGACCCAGTACTTC. Translated: CASSFDGGAAGETQYF.

V usage is TRBV2 and J usage is TRBJ1-4; D gene ambiguous. The V gene lost 6 bases and the J gene lost 5 bases, with 10 bases spanning the gap. This CDR3 spans 13 amino acids. Germline V CDR1 and CDR2: SNHLY, FYNNEI. The CDR3 reads CASRAQLNEKLFF. CDR3 nucleotide sequence: TGTGCCAGCAGGGCGCAGCTAAATGAAAAACTGTTTTTT.

This chain links TRBV30 with TRBJ1-2, with a tentative D call TRBD1 (6 bases). V was trimmed by 0 bases and J by 8 bases, leaving 16 bases between them. The length of the CDR3 is 14 residues. CDR1 is GTSNPN and CDR2 is SVGIG in the germline V gene (reference sequence). The chain's CDR3 is CAWSVQHRDLGYTF. DNA of the CDR3: TGTGCCTGGAGTGTACAACACAGGGATTTAGGCTACACCTTC. Full variable domain (missing parts from reference TRBV30 and TRBJ1-2): SQTIHQWPATLVQPVGSPLSLECTVEGTSNPNLYWYRQAAGRGLQLLFYSVGIGQISSEVPQNLSASRPQDRQFILSSKKLLLSDSGFYLCAWSVQHRDLGYTFGSGTRLTVV.

The genes are TRBV2 and TRBJ1-1; no clear D gene. The CDR3 is 12 amino acids. The germline V gene has CDR1 SNHLY and CDR2 FYNNEI. Trimming took off 2 bases at V and 6 bases at J, with 7 bases between the two ends. The CDR3 spells CASSERGSEAFF. The CDR3 DNA is TGTGCCAGCAGTGAACGGGGTTCTGAAGCTTTCTTT.

This chain uses TRBV12-2 with TRBJ2-7. TRBV12-2 is designated a pseudogene. This CDR3 region has 17 residues. The CDR3 DNA sequence: TGTGCAAGTCGCTTAGTCCGGGGGCCTCGGAACTCCTACGAGCAGTACGTC. Its protein is CASRLVRGPRNSYEQYV.

This chain uses TRBV7-9 with TRBJ1-1; D ambiguous. The CDR3 has 13 residues. V gave up 2 bases and J gave up 10 bases, with 14 bases separating them. The V gene's germline CDR1 is SEHNR and CDR2 FQNEAQ (reference sequence). The CDR3 region has the DNA TGTGCCAGCAGCTTAACCGGGCCGAGCATAGCTTTCTTT. This gives the protein CASSLTGPSIAFF.

The chain uses TRBV4-3 and TRBJ2-5; 8 bases line up with TRBD1. The CDR3 totals 17 residues. CDR1 LGHNA and CDR2 YSLEER come from the germline V gene. With V trimmed by 2 bases and J by 7 bases, 15 bases remained unmatched. DNA of the CDR3: TGCGCCAGCAGCCAAAACCCCCACAGGGGGAATATTGGGACCCAGTACTTC. Translating gives CASSQNPHRGNIGTQYF.

The chain links TRBV11-2 to TRBJ1-2, with D perhaps TRBD1 (6 bases). CDR1 and CDR2 (germline): SGHAT, FQNNGV. The germline V and J ends were trimmed by 4 bases and 9 bases, with 24 bases remaining between them. The CDR3 runs 16 residues. In DNA, the CDR3 is TGTGCCAGCAGCTCCAGGACAGCCATGCCCCTCGATCGCTACACCTTC. It specifies CASSSRTAMPLDRYTF.

This chain joins TRBV7-2 and TRBJ2-1; TRBD2 agrees at 9 bases. The germline V gene has CDR1 SGHTA and CDR2 FQGNSA. V was clipped by 5 bases and J by 7 bases; unmatched bases: 6. The CDR3 covers 14 residues. CDR3 in amino acids: CASSRIAGVNEQFF. CDR3 nucleotide sequence: TGTGCCAGCAGCCGCATAGCGGGGGTAAATGAGCAGTTCTTC.

V and J are TRBV24-1 and TRBJ1-2; no reliable D call. This CDR3 is built from 12 residues. Trimming took 1 base from V and 3 from J, leaving 2 bases between them. Germline CDR1 reads KGHDR; CDR2 reads SFDVKD. CDR3: CATSDLDYGYTF. DNA for the CDR3: TGTGCCACCAGTGATTTAGACTATGGCTACACCTTC.

The V and J genes are TRBV19 and TRBJ1-2, with 9 nucleotides matching TRBD1. The CDR3 contains 16 residues. In germline, CDR1 is LNHDA, CDR2 SQIVND (reference sequence). Unmatched junction bases numbered 5, after V lost 3 bases and J lost 0 bases. CDR3 loop: CASSIPGQGANYGYTF. CDR3 DNA: TGTGCCAGTAGTATTCCGGGACAGGGTGCTAACTATGGCTACACCTTC.

This clone was observed once. The chain is built from TRBV7-2 and TRBJ1-5; D gene ambiguous. V gave up 2 bases and J gave up 4 bases, with 6 bases separating them. This CDR3 contains 13 residues. Germline assignment: CDR1 SGHTA and CDR2 FQGNSA. In DNA form, the CDR3 reads TGTGCCAGCAGCTTAAGCTATAATCAGCCCCAGCATTTT. Amino acid sequence: CASSLSYNQPQHF. The full variable domain, rest sourced from reference TRBV7-2 and TRBJ1-5, is GAGVSQSPSNKVTEKGKDVELRCDPISGHTALYWYRQSLGQGLEFLIYFQGNSAPDKSGLPSDRFSAERTGGSVSTLTIQRTQQEDSAVYLCASSLSYNQPQHFGDGTRLSIL.

CDR3 sequence reads: CASSQRGSGGTYNEQFF. The CDR3 nucleotides are TGCGCCAGCAGCCAAAGGGGGAGCGGGGGGACCTACAATGAGCAGTTCTTC. The chain employs TRBV4-3 and TRBJ2-1; 9 positions agree with TRBD2. V was clipped by 2 bases and J by 2 bases; unmatched bases: 7. In germline, CDR1 is LGHNA, CDR2 YSLEER. This CDR3 contains 17 residues.

V usage is TRBV5-5 and J usage is TRBJ1-1; TRBD1 aligns across 7 bases. CDR3 length equals 13 residues. Trimming took 1 base from V and 3 from J; bases not matched to a gene: 0. CDR1 and CDR2 from the germline V gene are SGHKS and YYEKEE (reference sequence). The CDR3 loop is CASSLTGDTEAFF. DNA for the CDR3: TGTGCCAGCAGCTTGACAGGGGACACTGAAGCTTTCTTT.

This clone appeared once. J is TRBJ2-1 and V is TRBV14; 12 bases map to TRBD2. The CDR3 runs to 15 residues. Trimming took 5 bases from V and 7 from J; bases not matched to a gene: 6. CDR1 and CDR2 (germline): SGHDN, FVKESK. The CDR3 DNA reads TGTGCCAGCAGCGCGGGACTAGCGGGTAGGAATGAGCAGTTCTTC. Its protein product is CASSAGLAGRNEQFF.

This CDR3 reads CASSLTGGFEAFF. The DNA for the CDR3 is TGTGCCAGCAGTTTAACAGGGGGTTTTGAAGCTTTCTTT. The chain uses TRBV6-2 or TRBV6-3 and TRBJ1-1, with 8 bases lining up with TRBD1. Germline V gives CDR1 MNHEY, CDR2 SVGEGT. The CDR3 is 13 residues long. Trimming at V came to 4 bases and at J to 7 bases, leaving 5 bases not matched to a gene.

The V and J genes are TRBV12-3 or TRBV12-4 and TRBJ2-5; unclear D gene. This CDR3 has 13 residues. Trimming stripped 3 bases from V and 2 bases from J, with 7 bases between. The CDR3 nucleotides are TGTGCCAGCAGTTTTGGTATACAAGAGACCCAGTACTTC. Translated, it gives CASSFGIQETQYF.